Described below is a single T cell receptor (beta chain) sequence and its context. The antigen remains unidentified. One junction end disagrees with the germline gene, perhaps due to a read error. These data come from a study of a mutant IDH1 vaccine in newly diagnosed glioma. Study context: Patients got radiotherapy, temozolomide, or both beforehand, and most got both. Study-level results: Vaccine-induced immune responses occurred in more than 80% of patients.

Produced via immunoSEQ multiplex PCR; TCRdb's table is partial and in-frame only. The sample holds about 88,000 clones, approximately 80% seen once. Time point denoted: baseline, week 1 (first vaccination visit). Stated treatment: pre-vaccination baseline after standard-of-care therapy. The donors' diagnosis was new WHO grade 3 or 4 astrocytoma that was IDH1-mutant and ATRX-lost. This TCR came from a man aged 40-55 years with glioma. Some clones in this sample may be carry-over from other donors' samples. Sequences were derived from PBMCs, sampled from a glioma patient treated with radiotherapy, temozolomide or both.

The CDR3 is CASSRDREETQYF. CDR3 sequence (DNA): TGTGCTAGCAGCCGGGACAGGGAAGAGACCCAGTACTTC. The chain links TRBV7-7 to TRBJ2-5, with 9 bases aligning to TRBD1. CDR1 is SSHAT and CDR2 is FNYEAQ in the germline V gene (reference sequence). The CDR3 extends over 13 amino acids.